This passage covers 29 T cell receptor beta chains from one sample sequenced in a study of shared clonotypes between healthy human individuals. Sequencing was performed with immunoSEQ multiplex PCR; in TCRdb, only in-frame clones are kept and a portion is missing. The sample yields roughly 2.6 million clones, approximately 90% seen once. Input material: naive CD4+ T cells sorted from blood. Subset indicated: CD45RA+ positively selected. Receptors originate from a man younger than 30 in good health.

The chain's CDR3 is CASSAWGADTGELFF. The CDR3 DNA is TGTGCCAGCAGCGCCTGGGGAGCGGACACCGGGGAGCTGTTTTTT. The chain couples TRBV9 to TRBJ2-2, with a tentative D call TRBD2 (5 bases). The germline V gene encodes CDR1 SGDLS and CDR2 YYNGEE. V shed 3 bases and J shed 3 bases, with 12 bases lying between them. The CDR3 extends over 15 amino acids.

The genes are TRBV19 and TRBJ2-2; perhaps TRBD2 as D (5 bases). This CDR3 region has 16 residues. The V and J ends lost 1 base and 0 bases respectively, with 9 bases between them. The germline CDR1 and CDR2 sequences are LNHDA and SQIVND (reference sequence). CDR3 region: CASSIGLAANTGELFF. CDR3 coding DNA: TGTGCCAGTAGTATAGGTCTAGCAGCGAACACCGGGGAGCTGTTTTTT.

V and J are TRBV11-2 and TRBJ2-7; D not resolved. CDR1 and CDR2 (germline): SGHAT, FQNNGV. CDR3 length: 14 amino acids. Trimming took 4 bases from V and 0 from J, leaving 10 bases between them. CDR3 sequence reads: CASSSVHSSYEQYF. The CDR3 DNA follows: TGTGCCAGCAGCTCGGTACATAGCTCCTACGAGCAGTACTTC.

The gene calls are TRBV30 and TRBJ1-2; 8 nucleotides agree with TRBD1. V lost 2 bases to trimming and J lost 4 bases; unmatched junction nucleotides: 6. Per germline, CDR1 GTSNPN and CDR2 SVGIG (reference sequence). The CDR3 is 14 residues long. CDR3 bases: TGTGCCTGGAGTTCTACAGGGGGAATCTATGGCTACACCTTC. Translation: CAWSSTGGIYGYTF.

The chain combines TRBV5-1 with TRBJ2-1; TRBD2 matches at 16 bases. The CDR3 is made up of 20 amino acids. Losses at the gene ends were 3 bases for V and 1 base for J; bases not matched to a gene: 10. CDR1 is SGHRS and CDR2 is YFSETQ in the germline V gene. This CDR3 is CASSYTTGLAGGLSYNEQFF. In DNA, the CDR3 is TGCGCCAGCAGCTATACGACGGGACTAGCGGGAGGGCTATCCTACAATGAGCAGTTCTTC.

Only one count was recorded for this clone. The chain uses TRBV10-3 and TRBJ2-5; no reliable D call. V dropped 10 bases and J dropped 2 bases, with 14 bases sitting between them. Germline V lookup: CDR1 ENHRY, CDR2 SYGVKD. This CDR3 is built from 13 residues. The CDR3 here is CATQTGSQETQYF. The CDR3 region has the DNA TGTGCCACCCAGACCGGGTCTCAAGAGACCCAGTACTTC.

The chain couples TRBV7-9 to TRBJ1-6; D is unclear. CDR3 length: 13 amino acids. The V gene's germline CDR1 is SEHNR and CDR2 FQNEAQ (reference sequence). Trimming removed 1 base from V and 7 bases from J, with 5 bases in between. This chain's CDR3 is CASSLVENSPLHF. In DNA, the CDR3 is TGTGCCAGCAGCTTAGTGGAGAATTCACCCCTCCACTTT.

V is TRBV12-2 and J is TRBJ2-1. TRBV12-2 constitutes a pseudogene. The CDR3 runs 15 residues. The CDR3 here is CASRFRDLGANEQFF. In nucleotides, the CDR3 is TGTGCAAGTCGCTTTAGGGACCTAGGCGCCAATGAGCAGTTCTTC.

The chain links TRBV18 to TRBJ1-1; unclear D gene. The V gene lost 0 bases and the J gene lost 8 bases, with 13 bases spanning the gap. This CDR3 has 14 amino acids. Germline CDR1 KGHSH, CDR2 LQKENI. The CDR3 region is CASSPPVLPGEAFF. CDR3 sequence (DNA): TGTGCCAGCTCACCACCGGTCCTACCGGGGGAAGCTTTCTTT.

As concerns this clone: The identical CDR3 is also encoded by other nucleotide sequences in the sample. The chain carries TRBV5-1 and TRBJ2-5; 10 bases fit TRBD1. This CDR3 comprises 14 residues. Germline CDR1 and CDR2: SGHRS and YFSETQ. V dropped 0 bases and J dropped 4; count of bases not matched to a gene: 0. CDR3 sequence reads: CASSLGTGGETQYF. The CDR3 DNA reads as TGCGCCAGCAGCTTGGGGACAGGGGGAGAGACCCAGTACTTC.

This sequence joins TRBV11-2 and TRBJ1-6; 7 bases line up with TRBD1. Germline trimming cut 3 bases from V and 6 bases from J; bases unmatched to any gene: 5. CDR3 size: 15 residues. From germline, CDR1 is SGHAT and CDR2 FQNNGV. The CDR3 bases are TGTGCCAGCAGCTTGACCGGGACAGTTAATTCACCCCTCCACTTT. It encodes CASSLTGTVNSPLHF.

There are a few counts of this clone. One end of the junction fails to match germline, which may point to a read error. The chain links TRBV7-8 to TRBJ2-5, with TRBD2 matching 12 bases. Germline V CDR1 and CDR2: SGHVS, FQNEAQ. This CDR3 region has 14 residues. The CDR3 bases are TGTGCCAGCAGCAACCGGACTAGCGGGGCCCGCCGCGACTTC. This encodes CASSNRTSGARRDF.

This clone was seen once. V usage is TRBV21-1 and J usage is TRBJ2-5; TRBD2 is taken as the D call from the table, unchecked against the DNA. TRBV21-1 is shown as a pseudogene. This CDR3 has 14 residues. CDR3 sequence: CASSNGTSQETQYF. DNA for the CDR3: TGTGCCAGCAGCAATGGGACTAGCCAAGAGACCCAGTACTTC.

As regards this clone: Other DNA sequences in this sample translate to the same CDR3. V is TRBV18 and J is TRBJ2-7, with 7 positions matching TRBD2. V shed 3 bases and J 3 bases; nucleotides not matched to a gene: 5. This CDR3 region has 14 residues. Germline V lookup: CDR1 KGHSH, CDR2 LQKENI. CDR3 loop: CASSPGTGGYEQYF. CDR3 DNA: TGTGCCAGCTCACCCGGGACGGGGGGCTACGAGCAGTACTTC. The full variable domain, with the rest looked up from reference TRBV18 and TRBJ2-7, is NAGVMQNPRHLVRRRGQEARLRCSPMKGHSHVYWYRQLPEEGLKFMVYLQKENIIDESGMPKERFSAEFPKEGPSILRIQQVVRGDSAAYFCASSPGTGGYEQYFGPGTRLTVT.

This clone was counted once. The V and J genes are TRBV7-8 and TRBJ2-1; perhaps TRBD1 as D (6 bases). CDR1 is SGHVS and CDR2 is FQNEAQ in the germline V gene. The CDR3 consists of 15 residues. Trimming removed 0 bases at V and 8 bases at J, with 14 bases between. CDR3 DNA: TGTGCCAGCAGCTTAGCTTTGACAGGAATGGATGAGCAGTTCTTC. It translates to CASSLALTGMDEQFF.

The CDR3: CASSLGPSNSPLHF. CDR3 DNA: TGTGCCAGCAGCTTAGGTCCATCGAATTCACCCCTCCACTTT. The gene calls are TRBV11-2 and TRBJ1-6; no reliable D call. Germline assignment: CDR1 SGHAT and CDR2 FQNNGV. Trimming took off 1 base at V and 7 bases at J, with 8 bases between the two ends. This CDR3 is built from 14 residues. The full variable domain, completed using reference TRBV11-2 and TRBJ1-6, is EAGVAQSPRYKIIEKRQSVAFWCNPISGHATLYWYQQILGQGPKLLIQFQNNGVVDDSQLPKDRFSAERLKGVDSTLKIQPAKLEDSAVYLCASSLGPSNSPLHFGNGTRLTVT.

The rearrangement links TRBV18 to TRBJ1-4; TRBD1 is a possible D gene (5 bases). The germline gives CDR1 KGHSH, CDR2 LQKENI. The CDR3 runs 16 residues. V gave up 1 base and J gave up 11 bases, with 20 bases separating them. The CDR3 DNA reads as TGTGCCAGCTCACCACGTGCGGAAGGGGCGTTCTGGAAACTGTTTTTT. This sequence encodes CASSPRAEGAFWKLFF.

The chain joins TRBV2 to TRBJ1-4, with 7 bases lining up with TRBD1. The CDR3 is made up of 15 amino acids. Per germline, CDR1 SNHLY and CDR2 FYNNEI. Losses at the gene ends were 6 bases for V and 3 bases for J; bases not matched to a gene: 7. CDR3 protein: CASSAQGGSNEKLFF. The CDR3, as DNA: TGTGCCAGCAGCGCTCAGGGGGGATCTAATGAAAAACTGTTTTTT.

The chain's CDR3 is CASSRQGSEQYF. In DNA, the CDR3 is TGTGCCAGCAGCCGACAGGGATCCGAGCAGTACTTC. This chain connects TRBV5-8 to TRBJ2-7, with TRBD1 matching over 7 bases. Looked up from germline, CDR1 is SGHTS and CDR2 is YDEGEE. Trimming cost V 4 bases and J 6 bases; bases outside gene matches: 4. CDR3 size: 12 residues.

The table lists this clone with a count of one. CDR3 nucleotide sequence: TGTGCCAGCTCATCTTCTAGCGGGGGTGACTCTGGGGCCAACGTCCTGACTTTC. The encoded protein is CASSSSSGGDSGANVLTF. This chain uses TRBV18 with TRBJ2-6; 10 bases are a match to TRBD2. The CDR3 totals 18 residues. The germline V gene has CDR1 KGHSH and CDR2 LQKENI. The ends lost 5 bases at V and 0 bases at J; junction bases unmatched: 7. The whole variable domain, remainder taken from reference TRBV18 and TRBJ2-6, is NAGVMQNPRHLVRRRGQEARLRCSPMKGHSHVYWYRQLPEEGLKFMVYLQKENIIDESGMPKERFSAEFPKEGPSILRIQQVVRGDSAAYFCASSSSSGGDSGANVLTFGAGSRLTVL.

V gene TRBV30 combines with J gene TRBJ1-5; D is ambiguous. With 2 bases removed from V and 3 bases from J, the gap between germline ends came to 8 bases. The CDR3 sequence is 13 residues long. Germline lookup yields CDR1 GTSNPN and CDR2 SVGIG (reference sequence). CDR3 in amino acids: CAWSRDDNQPQHF. Here the CDR3 DNA reads TGTGCCTGGAGTAGGGATGACAATCAGCCCCAGCATTTT. The full variable domain, its missing parts supplied by reference TRBV30 and TRBJ1-5, is SQTIHQWPATLVQPVGSPLSLECTVEGTSNPNLYWYRQAAGRGLQLLFYSVGIGQISSEVPQNLSASRPQDRQFILSSKKLLLSDSGFYLCAWSRDDNQPQHFGDGTRLSIL.

This clone has only one observation. The chain carries TRBV12-2 and TRBJ2-3; the table's D call, TRBD2, was not checked against the DNA. TRBV12-2 is reported as a pseudogene. The CDR3 covers 18 residues. The CDR3 region has the DNA TGTGCAAGTCGCTTAGGGGGACTAGCGGGGCTCAGAGCAGATACGCAGTATTTT. Its protein product is CASRLGGLAGLRADTQYF.

Worth noting for this clone: The same CDR3 can be traced to other DNA sequences in this sample. The chain employs TRBV27 and TRBJ1-1, with D uncertain. The length of the CDR3 is 13 residues. Per germline, CDR1 MNHEY and CDR2 SMNVEV (reference sequence). V was shortened by 3 bases and J by 0 bases, with 5 bases between the two germline ends. This chain's CDR3 is CASSLTVNTEAFF. Written as DNA, the CDR3 is TGTGCCAGCAGTTTGACGGTGAACACTGAAGCTTTCTTT.

This chain links TRBV7-3 with TRBJ1-1; possibly TRBD1 for D (6 bases). The CDR3 has 15 amino acids. CDR1 is SGHTA and CDR2 is FQGTGA in the germline V gene. The germline V and J ends were trimmed by 0 bases and 3 bases, with 11 bases remaining between them. The CDR3 region is CASSLTRDTYTEAFF. CDR3 in DNA: TGTGCCAGCAGCTTAACGCGGGACACCTACACTGAAGCTTTCTTT.

This clone showed up just a few times. The identical CDR3 is also encoded by other nucleotide sequences in the sample. The chain couples TRBV5-1 to TRBJ2-7, with 9 bases matching TRBD1. Germline trimming cut 3 bases from V and 2 bases from J; bases unmatched to any gene: 3. Germline lookup yields CDR1 SGHRS and CDR2 YFSETQ. The CDR3 sequence is 14 residues long. The CDR3 coding sequence is TGCGCCAGCAGCTCCGGACAGGGGCCCTACGAGCAGTACTTC. Translated: CASSSGQGPYEQYF.

The chain employs TRBV6-1 and TRBJ1-5, with 8 bases aligning to TRBD1. The CDR3 runs to 14 residues. V was clipped by 4 bases and J by 6 bases; unmatched bases: 5. The germline V gene encodes CDR1 MNHNS and CDR2 SASEGT. The CDR3 spells CASSGTGYFQPQHF. CDR3 bases: TGTGCCAGCAGTGGGACAGGGTACTTTCAGCCCCAGCATTTT.

The chain uses TRBV5-1 and TRBJ2-1; D gene unclear. Deletions cut 0 bases from V and 0 bases from J, with 7 bases between. Germline V gives CDR1 SGHRS, CDR2 YFSETQ. The CDR3 length is 15 residues. CDR3 residues: CASSLGLFSYNEQFF. For the CDR3, the DNA is TGCGCCAGCAGCTTGGGTCTTTTCTCCTACAATGAGCAGTTCTTC.

The rearrangement links TRBV6-1 to TRBJ2-5; TRBD1 is a possible D gene (6 bases). V lost 7 bases to trimming and J lost 1 base, with 10 bases between them. This CDR3 region has 13 residues. Germline lookup yields CDR1 MNHNS and CDR2 SASEGT. The CDR3 spells CASNGQPQETQYF. As DNA, the CDR3 is TGTGCCAGCAACGGACAGCCCCAAGAGACCCAGTACTTC.

This clone was recorded once. V is TRBV9 and J is TRBJ2-5, with unresolved D. The CDR3 contains 14 residues. V was cut by 2 bases and J by 0 bases, with 8 bases left in between. In germline, CDR1 is SGDLS, CDR2 YYNGEE. CDR3 loop: CASSVGSYQETQYF. CDR3 nucleotides: TGTGCCAGCAGCGTTGGTTCGTACCAAGAGACCCAGTACTTC.